What follows are 13 T cell receptor beta chains derived from one specimen sequenced in a study of human T cells and chemical hapten exposure. Time point in this sample: pre-sensitization, week 0. Treatment specified: therapeutic diphenylcyclopropenone sensitization with weekly scalp DPC. MiXCR, run by TCRdb on the RACE reads, gives a single entry per CDR3 protein. The sample includes more than 250,000 distinct CDR3 sequences, almost 8% seen only once; the top ten take 1.2%. The sequencing here drew on whole blood, taken in connection with sensitization to the hapten diphenylcyclopropenone (DPC). Receptors were obtained from a man aged 18 to 29 with alopecia areata. Some clones in this sample may be carry-over from other donors' samples.

In this sample, this clonotype turned up a few times. The germline gene is not matched at one end of the junction; a read error may be the cause. The chain recombines TRBV4-3 with TRBJ1-5; perhaps TRBD1 as D (6 bases). CDR3 length: 17 residues. The V gene's germline CDR1 is LGHNA and CDR2 YSLEER. CDR3 sequence (DNA): TGCGCCAGCAGCAAAGAGCTAGGGGACATTAGCAATCAGCCCCAGCATTTT. Its translation: CASSKELGDISNQPQHF.

The chain uses TRBV5-1 and TRBJ2-7, with TRBD2 identical over 11 bases. The V segment lost 4 bases and the J segment 4 bases; nucleotides outside the gene matches: 7. This CDR3 comprises 15 residues. Germline loops: CDR1 SGHRS, CDR2 YFSETQ. As DNA, the CDR3 is TGCGCCAGCAGCCCCCGACTAGCGGGGCTTTACGAGCAGTACTTC. This gives the protein CASSPRLAGLYEQYF.

This clonotype was picked up a small number of times. This sequence joins TRBV25-1 and TRBJ2-5, with D possibly TRBD2 on 5 matching bases. The ends were cut back, 3 bases at V and 5 bases at J, with 16 bases in the middle. CDR3 length equals 15 residues. Germline CDR1 MGHDK, CDR2 SYGVNS. This chain's CDR3 is CASSEEGRARETQYF. The CDR3 nucleotides read TGTGCCAGCAGTGAGGAAGGGCGGGCCAGGGAGACCCAGTACTTC.

The chain has TRBV6-6 and TRBJ1-6; D ambiguous. V lost 0 bases to trimming and J lost 7 bases, with 10 bases between them. The CDR3 contains 15 residues. The germline V gene has CDR1 MNHNY and CDR2 SVGAGI (reference sequence). CDR3 DNA: TGTGCCAGCAGTTACTCGAGAGTTTTGAATTCACCCCTCCACTTT. Its translation is CASSYSRVLNSPLHF.

V gene TRBV7-3 combines with J gene TRBJ2-2; D uncertain. Germline V lookup: CDR1 SGHTA, CDR2 FQGTGA. V was shortened by 6 bases and J by 2 bases, with 13 bases between the two germline ends. This CDR3 is built from 15 residues. CDR3 nucleotides: TGTGCCAGCAGTATAGAGGCCCAAAACACCGGGGAGCTGTTTTTT. Residues: CASSIEAQNTGELFF.

This clonotype was detected a few times. This chain joins TRBV5-1 and TRBJ1-1; D call uncertain. From germline, CDR1 is SGHRS and CDR2 YFSETQ. V lost 4 bases, J lost 7 bases, and 14 bases lay in between. The CDR3 length is 13 residues. The CDR3: CASSAGPGNEAFF. CDR3 DNA sequence: TGCGCCAGCAGCGCTGGACCGGGTAATGAAGCTTTCTTT.

This clonotype appeared a few times. V gene TRBV12-3 or TRBV12-4 combines with J gene TRBJ2-3; D might be TRBD2 (6 bases). The CDR3 consists of 14 residues. The germline V and J ends were trimmed by 6 bases and 4 bases, with 14 bases remaining between them. The CDR3 coding sequence is TGTGCCAGCAGCTCTGGACTATCGTCAGATACGCAGTATTTT. This gives the protein CASSSGLSSDTQYF.

A few counts support this clonotype. V usage is TRBV5-5 and J usage is TRBJ1-1; 7 nucleotides align to TRBD1. The germline V gene encodes CDR1 SGHKS and CDR2 YYEKEE (reference sequence). V lost 4 bases and J lost 6; bases outside the gene matches: 6. The CDR3 runs 13 residues. CDR3 loop: CASSDRVDPEAFF. The CDR3 nucleotides read TGTGCCAGCAGCGACAGGGTCGATCCTGAAGCTTTCTTT. Looking up the rest from reference TRBV5-5 and TRBJ1-1 gives the full variable domain: DAGVTQSPTHLIKTRGQQVTLRCSPISGHKSVSWYQQVLGQGPQFIFQYYEKEERGRGNFPDRFSARQFPNYSSELNVNALLLGDSALYLCASSDRVDPEAFFGQGTRLTVV.

This clonotype has a handful of counts. The rearrangement uses TRBV10-3 and TRBJ1-6; the D gene is possibly TRBD1 (5 bases). This CDR3 is 18 amino acids long. Germline V lookup: CDR1 ENHRY, CDR2 SYGVKD. The V end lost 6 bases, the J end lost 9 bases, and 27 bases lay between the germline ends. CDR3 region: CAISTYQPGLGRGSPLHF. CDR3 coding DNA: TGTGCCATCAGCACGTATCAGCCTGGGCTCGGTAGGGGTTCACCCCTCCACTTT.

The chain carries TRBV7-2 and TRBJ1-3; no clear D gene. The CDR3 is 15 residues long. V lost 1 base to trimming and J lost 8 bases, with 15 bases between them. Germline-derived CDR1 and CDR2 are SGHTA and FQGNSA. The CDR3 protein is CASSLEATPGHTIYF. The CDR3 nucleotides are TGTGCCAGCAGCTTAGAGGCGACGCCGGGCCACACCATATATTTT.

The chain employs TRBV2 and TRBJ2-5; D remains ambiguous. The CDR3 runs 12 residues. Trimming left V 2 bases short and J 5 bases short, with 6 bases between. Germline-derived CDR1 and CDR2 are SNHLY and FYNNEI. The CDR3 sequence is CASSERVETQYF. As DNA, the CDR3 is TGTGCCAGCAGTGAAAGGGTGGAGACCCAGTACTTC. Based on the CDR3 plus reference TRBV2 and TRBJ2-5, the full variable domain is EPEVTQTPSHQVTQMGQEVILRCVPISNHLYFYWYRQILGQKVEFLVSFYNNEISEKSEIFDDQFSVERPDGSNFTLKIRSTKLEDSAMYFCASSERVETQYFGPGTRLLVL.

In its sample, this clonotype was seen a few times. The CDR3 loop is CASSFTQGGTEAFF. CDR3 coding DNA: TGCGCCAGCAGCTTCACGCAGGGCGGCACTGAAGCTTTCTTT. The gene calls are TRBV5-1 and TRBJ1-1, with TRBD1 as a possible D gene (5 bases). The CDR3 runs to 14 residues. With 2 bases removed from V and 4 bases from J, the gap between germline ends came to 12 bases. In germline, CDR1 is SGHRS, CDR2 YFSETQ.

This clonotype was counted ten times or more. This CDR3 is CASSLIRGRKSNYGYTF. DNA for the CDR3: TGTGCCAGCAGCTTAATTCGGGGCAGAAAATCTAACTATGGCTACACCTTC. The chain recombines TRBV11-2 with TRBJ1-2; tentative D call: TRBD1 (5 bases). Germline-derived CDR1 and CDR2 are SGHAT and FQNNGV. Trimming cost V 2 bases and J 0 bases, with 16 bases left between them. The CDR3 spans 17 residues.